This TCR beta chain was identified during a study of T cells after yellow fever vaccination. This CDR3 is built from 15 residues. The germline gives CDR1 SGHTA, CDR2 FQGNSA. The germline V and J ends were trimmed by 5 bases and 5 bases, with 15 bases remaining between them. This clonotype was seen ten or more times. Its antigen is as yet unknown. General study points: By day 5 rather than day 15, the secondary response had peaked, though it was weaker.

5'RACE template switching generated TCR cDNA, adding a universal primer site and UMIs. TCRdb re-analysed the 5' RACE reads in MiXCR, keeping a single row per CDR3 protein. The sample shows about 220,000 distinct CDR3 sequences, about 7% of them seen only once. Material: CD4+ T cells sorted from PBMCs, obtained on the day of the yellow fever booster vaccination. The source of this sequence is a man aged 30 to 39 who received the YFV17D yellow fever vaccine. The chain recombines TRBV7-2 with TRBJ2-2; D is possibly TRBD1 (5 bases). CDR3 loop: CASSQTKGMTGELFF. Here the CDR3 DNA reads TGTGCCAGCAGCCAAACTAAGGGGATGACCGGGGAGCTGTTTTTT.